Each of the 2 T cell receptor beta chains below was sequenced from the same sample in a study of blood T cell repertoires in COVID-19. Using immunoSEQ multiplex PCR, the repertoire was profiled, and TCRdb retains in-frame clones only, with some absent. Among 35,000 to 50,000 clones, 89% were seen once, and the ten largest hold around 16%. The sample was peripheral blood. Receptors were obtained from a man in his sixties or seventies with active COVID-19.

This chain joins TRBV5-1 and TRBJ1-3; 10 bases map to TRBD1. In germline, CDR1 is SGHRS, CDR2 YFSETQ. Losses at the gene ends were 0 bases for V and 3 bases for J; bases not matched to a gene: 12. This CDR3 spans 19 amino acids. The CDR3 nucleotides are TGCGCCAGCAGCTTGGCCGATGCCCGACAGGGGGCTGGTGGAAACACCATATATTTT. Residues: CASSLADARQGAGGNTIYF. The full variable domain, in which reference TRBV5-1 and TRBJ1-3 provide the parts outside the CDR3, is KAGVTQTPRYLIKTRGQQVTLSCSPISGHRSVSWYQQTPGQGLQFLFEYFSETQRNKGNFPGRFSGRQFSNSRSEMNVSTLELGDSALYLCASSLADARQGAGGNTIYFGEGSWLTVV.

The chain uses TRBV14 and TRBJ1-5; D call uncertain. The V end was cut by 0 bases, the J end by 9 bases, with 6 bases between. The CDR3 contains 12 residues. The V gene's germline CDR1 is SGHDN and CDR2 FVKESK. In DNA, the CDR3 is TGTGCCAGCAGCCAAGACCGCGGGCCCCAGCATTTT. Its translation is CASSQDRGPQHF.